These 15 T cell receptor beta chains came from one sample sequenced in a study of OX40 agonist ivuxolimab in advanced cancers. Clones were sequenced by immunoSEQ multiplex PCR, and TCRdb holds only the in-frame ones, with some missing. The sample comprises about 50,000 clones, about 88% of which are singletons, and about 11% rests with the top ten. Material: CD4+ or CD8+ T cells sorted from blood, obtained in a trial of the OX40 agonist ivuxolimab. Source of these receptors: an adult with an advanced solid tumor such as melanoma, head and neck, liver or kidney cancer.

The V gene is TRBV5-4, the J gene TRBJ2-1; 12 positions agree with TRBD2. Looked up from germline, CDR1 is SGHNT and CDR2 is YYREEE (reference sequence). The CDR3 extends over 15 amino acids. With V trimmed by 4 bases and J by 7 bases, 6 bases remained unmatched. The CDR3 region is CASSQPGLAGNEQFF. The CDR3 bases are TGTGCCAGCAGCCAACCGGGACTAGCGGGTAATGAGCAGTTCTTC.

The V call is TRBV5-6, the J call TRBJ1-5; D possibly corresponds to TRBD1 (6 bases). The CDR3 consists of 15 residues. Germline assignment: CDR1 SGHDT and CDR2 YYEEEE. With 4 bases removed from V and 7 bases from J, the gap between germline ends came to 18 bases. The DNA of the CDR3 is TGTGCCAGCAGCCTTGGCAGGGGTGGCGGCCAGCCCCAGCATTTT. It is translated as CASSLGRGGGQPQHF.

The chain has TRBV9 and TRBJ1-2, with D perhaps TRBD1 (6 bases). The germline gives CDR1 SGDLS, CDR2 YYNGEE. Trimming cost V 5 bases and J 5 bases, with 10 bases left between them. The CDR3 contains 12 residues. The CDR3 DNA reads TGTGCCAGCAGAGGGGACACTTATGGCTACACCTTC. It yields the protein CASRGDTYGYTF.

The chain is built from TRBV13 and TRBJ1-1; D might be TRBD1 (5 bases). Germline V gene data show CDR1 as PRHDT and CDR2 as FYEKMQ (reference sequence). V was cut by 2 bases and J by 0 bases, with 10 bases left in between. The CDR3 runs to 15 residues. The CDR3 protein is CASSLRGGMNTEAFF. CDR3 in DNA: TGTGCCAGCAGCTTACGGGGCGGAATGAACACTGAAGCTTTCTTT.

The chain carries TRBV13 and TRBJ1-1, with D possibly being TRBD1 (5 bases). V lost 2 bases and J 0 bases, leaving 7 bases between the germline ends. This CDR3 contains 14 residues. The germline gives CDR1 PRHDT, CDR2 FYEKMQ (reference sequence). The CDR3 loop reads CASSLPGMNTEAFF. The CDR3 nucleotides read TGTGCCAGCAGCTTACCAGGGATGAACACTGAAGCTTTCTTT.

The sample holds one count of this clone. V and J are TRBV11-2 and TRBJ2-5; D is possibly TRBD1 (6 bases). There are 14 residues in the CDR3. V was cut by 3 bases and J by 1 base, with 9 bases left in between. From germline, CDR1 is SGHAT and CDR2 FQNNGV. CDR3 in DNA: TGTGCCAGCAGCTTGTTGACAGGCCAAGAGACCCAGTACTTC. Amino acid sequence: CASSLLTGQETQYF.

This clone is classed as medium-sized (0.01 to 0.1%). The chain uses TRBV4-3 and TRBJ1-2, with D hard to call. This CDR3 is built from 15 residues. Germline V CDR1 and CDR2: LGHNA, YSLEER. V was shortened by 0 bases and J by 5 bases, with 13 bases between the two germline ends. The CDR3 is CASSQDRATLYGYTF. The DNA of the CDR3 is TGCGCCAGCAGCCAAGATCGCGCGACTCTATATGGCTACACCTTC.

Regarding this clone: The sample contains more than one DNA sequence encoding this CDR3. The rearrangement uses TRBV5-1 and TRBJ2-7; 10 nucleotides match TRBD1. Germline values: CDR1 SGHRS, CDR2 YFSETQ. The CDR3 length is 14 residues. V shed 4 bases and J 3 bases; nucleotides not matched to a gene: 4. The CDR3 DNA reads TGCGCCAGCAGCCTAGACAGGGGGCACTACGAGCAGTACTTC. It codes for CASSLDRGHYEQYF.

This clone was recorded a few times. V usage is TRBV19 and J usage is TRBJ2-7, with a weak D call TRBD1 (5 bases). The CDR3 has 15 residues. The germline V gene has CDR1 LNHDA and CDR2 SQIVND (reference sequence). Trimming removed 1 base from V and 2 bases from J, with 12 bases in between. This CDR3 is CASSIGPGITYEQYF. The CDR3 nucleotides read TGTGCCAGTAGTATAGGGCCAGGGATTACCTACGAGCAGTACTTC. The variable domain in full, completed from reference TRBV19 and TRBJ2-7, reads DGGITQSPKYLFRKEGQNVTLSCEQNLNHDAMYWYRQDPGQGLRLIYYSQIVNDFQKGDIAEGYSVSREKKESFPLTVTSAQKNPTAFYLCASSIGPGITYEQYFGPGTRLTVT.

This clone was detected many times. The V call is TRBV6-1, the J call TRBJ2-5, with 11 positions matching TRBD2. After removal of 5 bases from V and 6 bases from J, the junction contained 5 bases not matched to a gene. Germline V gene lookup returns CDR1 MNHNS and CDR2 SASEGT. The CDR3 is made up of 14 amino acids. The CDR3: CASSSPSGRQTQYF. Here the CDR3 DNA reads TGTGCCAGCAGTTCTCCTAGCGGGAGGCAGACCCAGTACTTC.

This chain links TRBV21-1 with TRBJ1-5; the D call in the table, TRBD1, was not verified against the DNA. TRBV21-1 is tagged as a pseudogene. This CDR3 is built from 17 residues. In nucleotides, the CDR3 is TGTGCCAGCAGCAACCCCCAGAACAGGGGGCTGAATCAGCCCCAGCATTTT. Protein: CASSNPQNRGLNQPQHF.

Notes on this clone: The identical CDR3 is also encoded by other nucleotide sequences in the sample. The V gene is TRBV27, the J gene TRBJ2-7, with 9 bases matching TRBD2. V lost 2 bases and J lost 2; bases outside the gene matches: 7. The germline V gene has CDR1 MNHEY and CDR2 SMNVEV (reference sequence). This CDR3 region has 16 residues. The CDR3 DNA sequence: TGTGCCAGCAGTTTAAAAGGCCTAGCGGGGACCTACGAGCAGTACTTC. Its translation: CASSLKGLAGTYEQYF.

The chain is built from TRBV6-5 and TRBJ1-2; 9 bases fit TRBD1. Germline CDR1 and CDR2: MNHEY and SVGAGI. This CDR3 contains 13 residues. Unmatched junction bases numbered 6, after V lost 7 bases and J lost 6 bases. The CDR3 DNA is TGTGCCAGCACCATGGGACAGGGAAATGGCTACACCTTC. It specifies CASTMGQGNGYTF.

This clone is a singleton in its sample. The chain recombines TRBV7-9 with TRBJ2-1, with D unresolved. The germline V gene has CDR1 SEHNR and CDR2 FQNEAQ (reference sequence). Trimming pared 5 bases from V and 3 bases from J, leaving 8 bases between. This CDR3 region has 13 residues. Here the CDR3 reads CASSVPGYNEQFF. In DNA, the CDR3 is TGTGCCAGCAGCGTGCCAGGCTACAATGAGCAGTTCTTC. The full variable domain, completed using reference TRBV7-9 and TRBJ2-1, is DTGVSQNPRHKITKRGQNVTFRCDPISEHNRLYWYRQTLGQGPEFLTYFQNEAQLEKSRLLSDRFSAERPKGSFSTLEIQRTEQGDSAMYLCASSVPGYNEQFFGPGTRLTVL.

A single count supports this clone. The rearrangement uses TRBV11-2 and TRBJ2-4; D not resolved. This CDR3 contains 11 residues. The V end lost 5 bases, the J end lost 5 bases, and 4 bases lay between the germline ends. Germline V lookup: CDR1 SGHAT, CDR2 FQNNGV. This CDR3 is CASSMQNIQYF. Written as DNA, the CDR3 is TGTGCCAGCAGCATGCAAAACATTCAGTACTTC. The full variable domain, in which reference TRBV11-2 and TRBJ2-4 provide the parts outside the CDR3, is EAGVAQSPRYKIIEKRQSVAFWCNPISGHATLYWYQQILGQGPKLLIQFQNNGVVDDSQLPKDRFSAERLKGVDSTLKIQPAKLEDSAVYLCASSMQNIQYFGAGTRLSVL.